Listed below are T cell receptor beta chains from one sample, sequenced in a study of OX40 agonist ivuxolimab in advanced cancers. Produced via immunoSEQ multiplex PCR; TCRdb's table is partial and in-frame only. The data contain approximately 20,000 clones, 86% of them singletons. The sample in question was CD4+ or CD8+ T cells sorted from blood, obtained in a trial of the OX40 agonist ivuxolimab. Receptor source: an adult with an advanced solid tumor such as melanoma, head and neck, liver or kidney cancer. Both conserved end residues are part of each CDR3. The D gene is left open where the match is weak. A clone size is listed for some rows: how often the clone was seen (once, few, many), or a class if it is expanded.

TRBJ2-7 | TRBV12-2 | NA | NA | CASRDQGAPHAYEQYF | TGTGCAAGTCGAGACCAGGGGGCCCCCCATGCCTACGAGCAGTACTTC
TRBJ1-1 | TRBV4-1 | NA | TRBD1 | CASSQVRGVFDTEAFF | TGCGCCAGCAGCCAAGTCAGGGGGGTATTCGACACTGAAGCTTTCTTT
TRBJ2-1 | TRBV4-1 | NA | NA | CASSQGDAYNEQFF | TGCGCCAGCAGCCAAGGTGACGCTTACAATGAGCAGTTCTTC
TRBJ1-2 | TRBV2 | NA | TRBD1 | CASSRTGFGGYTF | TGTGCCAGCAGTCGGACAGGGTTCGGTGGCTACACCTTC
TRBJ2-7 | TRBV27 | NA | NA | CASSSPLGGSYEQYF | TGTGCCAGCAGTTCCCCCCTGGGGGGCTCCTACGAGCAGTACTTC
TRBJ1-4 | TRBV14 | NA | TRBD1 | CASSSGTVTNEKLFF | TGTGCCAGCAGCTCCGGGACAGTAACTAATGAAAAACTGTTTTTT
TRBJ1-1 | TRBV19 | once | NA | CASSMWGTLNTEAFF | TGTGCCAGTAGTATGTGGGGCACCTTGAACACTGAAGCTTTCTTT
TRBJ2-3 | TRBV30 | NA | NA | CAWSEQQLPYF | TGTGCCTGGAGTGAACAGCAGCTACCGTATTTT
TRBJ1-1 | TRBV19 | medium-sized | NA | CASRVQGGGTEAFF | TGTGCCAGTAGAGTTCAGGGAGGGGGGACTGAAGCTTTCTTT
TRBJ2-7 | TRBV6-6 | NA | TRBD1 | CASSRDSYYEQYF | TGTGCCAGCAGCCGGGACAGCTACTACGAGCAGTACTTC
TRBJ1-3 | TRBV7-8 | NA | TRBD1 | CASSLRPGTGGGSGNTIYF | TGTGCCAGCAGCTTACGGCCTGGGACAGGGGGGGGCTCTGGAAACACCATATATTTT
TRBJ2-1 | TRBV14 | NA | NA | CASSQFPDYNEQFF | TGTGCCAGCAGCCAATTTCCGGACTACAATGAGCAGTTCTTC
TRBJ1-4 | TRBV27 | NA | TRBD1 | CASSISRDRNEKLFF | TGTGCCAGCAGTATTAGCCGGGACAGGAATGAAAAACTGTTTTTT
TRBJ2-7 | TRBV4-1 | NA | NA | CASSQQGTSYEQYF | TGCGCCAGCAGCCAACAGGGGACCTCCTACGAGCAGTACTTC
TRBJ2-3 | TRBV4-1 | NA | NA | CASSQVGLASTDTQYF | TGCGCCAGCAGCCAAGTGGGGCTAGCGTCCACAGATACGCAGTATTTT
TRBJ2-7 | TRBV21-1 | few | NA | CARTGTGADEQYF | TGTGCCAGAACCGGGACAGGGGCCGACGAGCAGTACTTC
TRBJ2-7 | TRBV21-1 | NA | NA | CASSLTGTSAKPYEQYF | TGTGCCAGCAGCTTAACCGGGACTAGCGCCAAACCCTACGAGCAGTACTTC
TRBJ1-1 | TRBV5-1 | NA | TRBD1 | CASSQQQGVNTEAFF | TGCGCCAGCAGCCAACAACAGGGGGTGAACACTGAAGCTTTCTTT
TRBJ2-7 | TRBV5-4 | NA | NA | CASGPSLETFSYEQYF | TGTGCCAGCGGCCCCAGTCTAGAGACTTTCTCCTACGAGCAGTACTTC
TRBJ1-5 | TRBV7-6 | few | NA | CASSPGEEPQHF | TGTGCCAGCAGCCCAGGGGAGGAGCCCCAGCATTTT
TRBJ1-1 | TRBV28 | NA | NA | CASSSARGLKAFF | TGTGCCAGCAGTTCGGCGAGGGGGTTAAAAGCTTTCTTT
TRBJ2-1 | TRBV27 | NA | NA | CASSLMASLSYNEQFF | TGTGCCAGCAGTTTAATGGCTAGTTTATCCTACAATGAGCAGTTCTTC
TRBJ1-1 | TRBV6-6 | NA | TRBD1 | CASSYPPEVGGTGAFF | TGTGCCAGCAGTTACCCCCCGGAGGTAGGGGGGACAGGAGCTTTCTTT
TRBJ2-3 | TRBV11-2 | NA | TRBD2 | CASSARLAGDDTQYF | TGTGCCAGCAGCGCCAGACTAGCGGGGGATGATACGCAGTATTTT
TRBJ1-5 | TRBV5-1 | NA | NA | CASSLGGSDQPQHF | TGCGCCAGCAGCCTGGGGGGTTCGGATCAGCCCCAGCATTTT
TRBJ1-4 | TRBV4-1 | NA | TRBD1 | CASSPGTGVEKLFF | TGCGCCAGCAGTCCCGGGACAGGGGTTGAAAAACTGTTTTTT
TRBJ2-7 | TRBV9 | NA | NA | CASSATTGRRYEQYF | TGTGCCAGCAGCGCGACGACAGGGAGGCGCTACGAGCAGTACTTC
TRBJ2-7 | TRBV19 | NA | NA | CASSMGDSYEQYF | TGTGCCAGTAGTATGGGGGATTCCTACGAGCAGTACTTC
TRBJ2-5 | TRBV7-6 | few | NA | CASSLALRGQETQYF | TGTGCCAGCAGCTTAGCCCTGAGGGGGCAAGAGACCCAGTACTTC
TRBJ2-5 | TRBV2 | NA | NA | CASREGGTQYF | TGTGCCAGCAGGGAAGGGGGGACCCAGTACTTC
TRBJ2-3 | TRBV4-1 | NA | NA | CASSQDQGDTQYF | TGCGCCAGCAGCCAAGATCAAGGTGATACGCAGTATTTT
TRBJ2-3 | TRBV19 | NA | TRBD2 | CASSISGGPTDTQYF | TGTGCCAGTAGTATAAGCGGGGGGCCCACAGATACGCAGTATTTT
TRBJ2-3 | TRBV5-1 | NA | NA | CASSLRGAGTDTQYF | TGCGCCAGCAGCTTGAGGGGGGCCGGAACAGATACGCAGTATTTT
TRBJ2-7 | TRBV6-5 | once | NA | CASSYSRFTGKYEQYF | TGTGCCAGCAGTTACTCGCGGTTCACAGGGAAATACGAGCAGTACTTC
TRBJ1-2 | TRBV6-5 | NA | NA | CASSPGRRGYGYTF | TGTGCCAGCAGCCCGGGACGTCGGGGGTATGGCTACACCTTC
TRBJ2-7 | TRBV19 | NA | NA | CASSIGGGPSYEQYF | TGTGCCAGTAGTATTGGGGGAGGCCCCTCCTACGAGCAGTACTTC
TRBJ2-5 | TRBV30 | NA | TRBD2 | CAWSVRSSGGETQYF | TGTGCCTGGAGTGTACGATCCTCGGGAGGAGAGACCCAGTACTTC
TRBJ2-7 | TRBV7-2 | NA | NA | CASSQQGPRVDEQYF | TGTGCCAGCAGTCAACAGGGTCCTAGGGTTGACGAGCAGTACTTC
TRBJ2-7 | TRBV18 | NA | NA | CASSPQYEQYF | TGTGCCAGCTCACCACAGTACGAGCAGTACTTC
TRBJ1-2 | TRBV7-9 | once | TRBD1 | CASSSQGAGGYTF | TGTGCCAGCAGCTCTCAGGGGGCAGGTGGCTACACCTTC
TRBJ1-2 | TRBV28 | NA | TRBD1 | CASRGADRELDGYTF | TGTGCCAGCAGGGGGGCGGACAGGGAGCTCGATGGCTACACCTTC
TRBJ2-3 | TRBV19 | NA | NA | CASSIVGGRRTDTQYF | TGTGCCAGTAGTATAGTGGGGGGGCGCCGCACAGATACGCAGTATTTT
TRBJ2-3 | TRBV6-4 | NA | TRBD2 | CASSPLAGGTDTQYF | TGTGCCAGCAGCCCACTAGCGGGAGGCACAGATACGCAGTATTTT
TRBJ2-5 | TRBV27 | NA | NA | CASSVFGRQETQYF | TGTGCCAGCAGTGTTTTCGGACGCCAAGAGACCCAGTACTTC
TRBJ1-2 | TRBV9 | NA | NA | CASSVGPWGGNGYTF | TGTGCCAGCAGCGTAGGCCCTTGGGGGGGTAATGGCTACACCTTC
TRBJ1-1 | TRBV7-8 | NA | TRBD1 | CASSFRGQWGEAFF | TGTGCCAGCAGCTTTAGGGGGCAATGGGGGGAAGCTTTCTTT
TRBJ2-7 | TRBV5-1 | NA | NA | CASSLEGGPSYEQYF | TGCGCCAGCAGCTTGGAGGGGGGCCCCTCCTACGAGCAGTACTTC
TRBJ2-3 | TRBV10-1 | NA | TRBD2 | CASFPSGGSSTDTQYF | TGCGCCAGTTTCCCAAGCGGGGGCTCTAGCACAGATACGCAGTATTTT
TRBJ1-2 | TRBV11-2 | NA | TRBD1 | CASSSWTGDGYTF | TGTGCCAGCAGCTCCTGGACAGGGGACGGCTACACCTTC
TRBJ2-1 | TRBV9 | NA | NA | CASSVGGDEQFF | TGTGCCAGCAGCGTAGGGGGGGATGAGCAGTTCTTC
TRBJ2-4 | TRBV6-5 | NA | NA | CASTPGEENIQYF | TGTGCCAGCACCCCGGGGGAGGAAAACATTCAGTACTTC
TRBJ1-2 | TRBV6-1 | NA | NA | CASSEADRRYGYTF | TGTGCCAGCAGTGAAGCTGACAGAAGGTATGGCTACACCTTC